The 20 T cell receptor beta chains below all came from one sample that was sequenced in a study of T cell responses to AZD1222 COVID-19 vaccine. Repertoires were generated with immunoSEQ multiplex PCR, while TCRdb's copy carries only in-frame clones and drops some. The sample holds about 53,000 clones, less than 85% seen once. The input for sequencing was peripheral blood, taken on day 0 of AZD1222 vaccination. The receptors derive from an adult in good health.

V gene TRBV27 combines with J gene TRBJ1-2, with TRBD1 matching over 7 bases. The CDR3 contains 13 residues. J gave up 7 bases and V 6 bases, and 8 bases lay outside the gene matches. The germline CDR1 and CDR2 sequences are MNHEY and SMNVEV (reference sequence). The CDR3 sequence is CASRQGGYAGYTF. The CDR3 DNA follows: TGTGCCAGCAGGCAGGGGGGCTACGCTGGCTACACCTTC.

The chain couples TRBV2 to TRBJ1-6; 7 bases match TRBD1. There are 14 residues in the CDR3. Per germline, CDR1 SNHLY and CDR2 FYNNEI. V trimming: 6 bases; J trimming: 7 bases; junction bases outside the gene matches: 6. CDR3 sequence: CASSEARGNSPLHF. CDR3 sequence (DNA): TGTGCCAGCAGCGAGGCCAGGGGGAATTCACCCCTCCACTTT.

The chain carries TRBV28 and TRBJ2-3; D possibly uses TRBD1 or TRBD2 (6 bases each). This CDR3 is built from 12 residues. Looked up from germline, CDR1 is MDHEN and CDR2 is SYDVKM. Trimming pared 5 bases from V and 11 bases from J, leaving 14 bases between. The CDR3 nucleotides are TGTGCCAGCAGTCCTCCGGGGGCTAAGCAGTATTTT. Protein product: CASSPPGAKQYF.

V is TRBV3-1 (or the pseudogene TRBV3-2) and J is TRBJ2-7; 10 bases map to TRBD2. Germline V gene lookup returns CDR1 LGHDT and CDR2 YNNKEL (reference sequence). The CDR3 has 16 residues. The V gene end was trimmed by 1 base and the J gene end by 4 bases; junction bases not matched to a gene: 7. The CDR3 DNA reads as TGTGCCAGCAGCCAAGGATTAGCGGGAGGCGGGTACGAGCAGTACTTC. Translation: CASSQGLAGGGYEQYF.

The chain is built from TRBV19 and TRBJ1-1, with D uncertain. Germline V gives CDR1 LNHDA, CDR2 SQIVND (reference sequence). V was pared by 9 bases and J by 0 bases, with 11 bases between. CDR3 length: 13 residues. CDR3 protein: CASEHRVNTEAFF. The CDR3 DNA sequence: TGTGCCAGCGAACACCGGGTGAACACTGAAGCTTTCTTT. Drawing the rest from reference TRBV19 and TRBJ1-1, the complete variable domain is DGGITQSPKYLFRKEGQNVTLSCEQNLNHDAMYWYRQDPGQGLRLIYYSQIVNDFQKGDIAEGYSVSREKKESFPLTVTSAQKNPTAFYLCASEHRVNTEAFFGQGTRLTVV.

The chain has TRBV18 and TRBJ2-3; TRBD2 might be the D (5 bases). The germline gives CDR1 KGHSH, CDR2 LQKENI. The CDR3 is made up of 16 amino acids. V lost 2 bases, J lost 7 bases, and 19 bases lay in between. CDR3 bases: TGTGCCAGCTCACCAACCGGGGAGACGAGCAGACATACGCAGTATTTT. Amino acids: CASSPTGETSRHTQYF.

This clone appeared a single time. This rearrangement joins TRBV11-2 to TRBJ2-1, with 13 bases identical to TRBD2. CDR1 SGHAT and CDR2 FQNNGV come from the germline V gene. The CDR3 spans 17 residues. J gave up 7 bases and V 1 base, and 7 bases lay outside the gene matches. The DNA of the CDR3 is TGTGCCAGCAGCTTAGGCCCGGGACTAGCGGGAAGGAATGAGCAGTTCTTC. The encoded protein is CASSLGPGLAGRNEQFF.

V usage is TRBV6-2 or TRBV6-3 and J usage is TRBJ1-2; 8 bases align to TRBD1. This CDR3 comprises 14 residues. The junction had 6 bases not matched to a gene; V was cut back by 6 bases and J by 3 bases. Germline V CDR1 and CDR2: MNHEY, SVGEGT. The CDR3 DNA follows: TGTGCCAGCAGCGAGACAGGGGCAGACTATGGCTACACCTTC. Translating it yields CASSETGADYGYTF.

The J gene is TRBJ2-7, the V gene TRBV28, with D possibly matching TRBD2 (7 bases). Germline values: CDR1 MDHEN, CDR2 SYDVKM. The CDR3 has 15 residues. The V end was cut by 6 bases, the J end by 2 bases, with 17 bases between. For the CDR3, the DNA is TGTGCCAGCAGATGGGGGGGCGGAAGCACCTACGAGCAGTACTTC. Protein product: CASRWGGGSTYEQYF. Supplemented by reference TRBV28 and TRBJ2-7, the full variable domain reads DVKVTQSSRYLVKRTGEKVFLECVQDMDHENMFWYRQDPGLGLRLIYFSYDVKMKEKGDIPEGYSVSREKKERFSLILESASTNQTSMYLCASRWGGGSTYEQYFGPGTRLTVT.

The rearrangement uses TRBV15 and TRBJ2-3; D possibly matches TRBD1 or TRBD2 (5 bases each). Germline values: CDR1 LNHNV, CDR2 YYDKDF (reference sequence). Trimming stripped 3 bases from V and 0 bases from J, with 13 bases between. CDR3 length: 16 amino acids. The CDR3, as DNA: TGTGCCACCAGCAGGGGGACGGAAACTAGCACAGATACGCAGTATTTT. Its translation is CATSRGTETSTDTQYF.

J is TRBJ1-2 and V is TRBV7-9; D unresolved. From germline, CDR1 is SEHNR and CDR2 FQNEAQ (reference sequence). V gave up 5 bases and J gave up 8 bases, with 18 bases separating them. CDR3 length equals 14 residues. CDR3 in amino acids: CASSNTGSLEGYTF. CDR3 bases: TGTGCCAGCAGCAACACCGGGTCTCTGGAGGGCTACACCTTC.

This chain links TRBV7-9 with TRBJ1-5; no definite D call. The germline V gene encodes CDR1 SEHNR and CDR2 FQNEAQ (reference sequence). This CDR3 is 15 amino acids long. The V end lost 1 base, the J end lost 1 base, and 8 bases lay between the germline ends. The DNA for the CDR3 is TGTGCCAGCAGCTTAGGAGCCGGGAGCAATCAGCCCCAGCATTTT. Amino acid sequence: CASSLGAGSNQPQHF.

This chain joins TRBV5-1 and TRBJ2-2; TRBD2 aligns across 7 bases. This CDR3 contains 16 residues. CDR1 SGHRS and CDR2 YFSETQ come from the germline V gene. The J segment lost 1 base and the V segment lost 1 base, leaving 4 bases of the junction unmatched. The CDR3 DNA reads as TGCGCCAGCAGCTTGACCCAGCGGGAGAACACCGGGGAGCTGTTTTTT. This gives the protein CASSLTQRENTGELFF.

This rearrangement joins TRBV4-1 to TRBJ1-3; the D gene is possibly TRBD1 (5 bases). This CDR3 is 15 amino acids long. Germline V gene lookup returns CDR1 MGHRA and CDR2 YSYEKL. V gave up 6 bases and J gave up 2 bases, with 14 bases separating them. CDR3 in DNA: TGCGCCAGCAGACCGGGGCCTTTCCCTGGAAACACCATATATTTT. Protein sequence: CASRPGPFPGNTIYF.

This rearrangement joins TRBV5-6 to TRBJ1-2; weak D call: TRBD1 (6 bases). The CDR3 length is 16 residues. Germline lookup yields CDR1 SGHDT and CDR2 YYEEEE. Trimming left V 0 bases short and J 3 bases short, with 15 bases between. The CDR3 sequence: CASSLGTVLGDYGYTF. CDR3 DNA sequence: TGTGCCAGCAGCTTGGGGACAGTGCTGGGTGACTATGGCTACACCTTC.

This rearrangement joins TRBV6-2 or TRBV6-3 to TRBJ2-3; a possible D gene is TRBD2 (5 bases). Per the germline V gene, CDR1 is MNHEY and CDR2 is SVGEGT. The ends were cut back, 2 bases at V and 5 bases at J, with 8 bases in the middle. The CDR3 length is 13 residues. CDR3 in amino acids: CASSYPRGDTQYF. The CDR3 nucleotides read TGTGCCAGCAGTTACCCACGGGGAGATACGCAGTATTTT.

This chain connects TRBV29-1 to TRBJ1-4; 12 bases align to TRBD1. Trimming cost V 4 bases and J 5 bases; bases outside gene matches: 5. Germline-derived CDR1 and CDR2 are SQVTM and ANQGSEA. The CDR3 totals 15 residues. The CDR3 DNA reads TGCAGCGTTGGGGACAGGGGGCTGAGAAATGAAAAACTGTTTTTT. It translates to CSVGDRGLRNEKLFF.

In its sample, this clone was seen once. The V and J genes are TRBV3-1 (or the pseudogene TRBV3-2) and TRBJ2-1; possibly TRBD2 for D (5 bases). Trimming removed 1 base from V and 0 bases from J, with 19 bases in between. CDR3 size: 19 residues. Germline CDR1 LGHDT, CDR2 YNNKEL (reference sequence). CDR3 region: CASSQAWRAEPSSYNEQFF. Written as DNA, the CDR3 is TGTGCCAGCAGCCAAGCTTGGCGGGCCGAACCTAGCTCCTACAATGAGCAGTTCTTC.

This clone occurred once. V is TRBV7-3 and J is TRBJ2-5, with D uncertain. Trimming shortened V by 0 bases and J by 5 bases, and 7 bases separated the two germline ends. Germline loops: CDR1 SGHTA, CDR2 FQGTGA. This CDR3 is built from 13 residues. The CDR3 coding sequence is TGTGCCAGCAGCTTAACGGCGGATGAGACCCAGTACTTC. Translated: CASSLTADETQYF.

The chain is built from TRBV7-2 and TRBJ1-6, with D perhaps matching TRBD1 (5 bases). Germline CDR1 and CDR2: SGHTA and FQGNSA. V was trimmed by 5 bases and J by 6 bases, leaving 8 bases between them. The CDR3 has 13 residues. The CDR3 is CASSRDRNSPLHF. Written as DNA, the CDR3 is TGTGCCAGCAGCCGGGACCGTAATTCACCCCTCCACTTT.